Below, one TCR beta chain is given with its context. Its antigen is not identified. This sample was taken from a study of cytomegalovirus exposure and HLA in healthy donors. Study information: A prior study identified 120 million or so unique TCR beta sequences from about 180 million T cells. Findings of the study overall: Immune exposure data for these donors was limited to CMV serostatus. A later analysis found that most CMV-associated TCR beta chains appeared HLA-restricted.

V lost 5 bases and J 3 bases, leaving 19 bases between the germline ends. Germline V lookup: CDR1 SEHNR, CDR2 FQNEAQ (reference sequence). CDR3 length equals 16 residues. PCR used 60 Vbeta primers and 13 Jbeta primers. TCRdb's copy holds only in-frame clones and misses some; the assay was immunoSEQ multiplex PCR. The data show some 190,000 clones, approximately 86% seen once. The sample was PBMCs. V and J are TRBV7-9 and TRBJ1-2; D may be TRBD1 (6 bases). This receptor was obtained from a woman aged 18-29 years in good health and CMV-seronegative. CDR3 DNA sequence: TGTGCCAGCAGCCATTTTAACAGGGAGCGTGACTATGGCTACACCTTC. Translating gives CASSHFNRERDYGYTF.